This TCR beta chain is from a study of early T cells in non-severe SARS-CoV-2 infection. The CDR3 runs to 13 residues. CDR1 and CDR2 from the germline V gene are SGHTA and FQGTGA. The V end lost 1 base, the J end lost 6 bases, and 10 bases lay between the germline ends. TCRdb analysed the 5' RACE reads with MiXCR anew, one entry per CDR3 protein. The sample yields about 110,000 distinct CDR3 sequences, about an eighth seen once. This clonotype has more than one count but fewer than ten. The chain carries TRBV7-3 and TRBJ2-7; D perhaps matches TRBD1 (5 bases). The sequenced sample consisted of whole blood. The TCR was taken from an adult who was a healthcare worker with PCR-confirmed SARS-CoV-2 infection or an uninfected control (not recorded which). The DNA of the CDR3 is TGTGCCAGCAGCTTAATGGTAGGGGCCGAGCAGTACTTC. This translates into CASSLMVGAEQYF. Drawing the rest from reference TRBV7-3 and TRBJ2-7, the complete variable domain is GAGVSQTPSNKVTEKGKYVELRCDPISGHTALYWYRQSLGQGPEFLIYFQGTGAADDSGLPNDRFFAVRPEGSVSTLKIQRTERGDSAVYLCASSLMVGAEQYFGPGTRLTVT.